This is a list of T cell receptor beta chains from one sample in a study of EBV T-cell therapy then PD-1 blockade in nasopharyngeal carcinoma. The antigens these receptors bind are not known. TCRdb's table, derived via immunoSEQ multiplex PCR, lists solely in-frame clones and lacks some. The sample records approximately 23,000 clones, over 65% being singletons. This sample comprised CD8+ T cells from blood, obtained at day -245 from a patient whose treatment included autologous EBV-specific T cells and nivolumab. The receptors stem from a man in his forties with nasopharyngeal carcinoma. The CDR3 runs from the conserved cysteine through the conserved F or W. D genes are given only for firm matches. Size is stated for part of the rows, as once, few or many counts, or as a class when the clone is expanded.

>.|.|TRBV20-1|TRBJ2-1
TGCAGGGTCACGGGGGAAAATGAGCAGTTCTTC
CRVTGENEQFF
>.|.|TRBV7-6|TRBJ2-7
TGTGCCAGCAGCTTGTGGGACGGGCCCTACGAGCAGTACTTC
CASSLWDGPYEQYF
>.|.|TRBV7-9|TRBJ1-1
TGTGCCAGCAGCTTAGATACGTCCTTTGCAACTGAAGCTTTCTTT
CASSLDTSFATEAFF
>TRBD1|.|TRBV6-5|TRBJ2-2
TGTGCCAGCAGCTACGGGACAGGCGCGGGGGAGCTGTTTTTT
CASSYGTGAGELFF
>.|.|TRBV25-1|TRBJ2-2
TGTGCCAGCAGTGATGCTGCGGGGTATTTGGACACCGGGGAGCTGTTTTTT
CASSDAAGYLDTGELFF
>TRBD2|.|TRBV2|TRBJ2-1
TGTGCCAGCCAGGAGCGGGGCAATGAGCAGTTCTTC
CASQERGNEQFF
>.|.|TRBV5-1|TRBJ2-5
TGCGCCAGCAGCTCCCGCGCCGACAGAAACCAAGAGACCCAGTACTTC
CASSSRADRNQETQYF
>TRBD2|few|TRBV19|TRBJ2-3
TGTGCCAGTAGTATAGGGCGGGGGATTACAGATACGCAGTATTTT
CASSIGRGITDTQYF
>.|.|TRBV10-2|TRBJ2-2
TGCGCCAGCAGTGAGTCGTTGGTTCACACCGGGGAGCTGTTTTTT
CASSESLVHTGELFF
>TRBD1|.|TRBV6-1|TRBJ2-3
TGTGCCAGCAGTGAAGCGACAGGGGGCTCAGATACGCAGTATTTT
CASSEATGGSDTQYF
>TRBD1|.|TRBV28|TRBJ2-2
TGTGCCAGCAGCCCTCTCAGGACAGGCTTAACCGGGGAGCTGTTTTTT
CASSPLRTGLTGELFF
>.|.|TRBV9|TRBJ1-1
TGTGCCAGCAGCGTAGCGGCGGGGGGCACTGAAGCTTTCTTT
CASSVAAGGTEAFF
>.|.|TRBV9|TRBJ1-4
TGTGCCAGCAGCGCCGGAGGCGTGGTCGAAAAACTGTTTTTT
CASSAGGVVEKLFF
>.|.|TRBV7-8|TRBJ2-7
TGTGCCAGCAGCTTAGTGGGAGGCTCCTACGAGCAGTACTTC
CASSLVGGSYEQYF
>.|.|TRBV13|TRBJ1-1
TGTGCCAGCAGCCCCCAATGGGGGATGAACACTGAAGCTTTCTTT
CASSPQWGMNTEAFF
>TRBD1|.|TRBV6-4|TRBJ1-6
TGTGCCAGCAGTGACGGTATAGGGGGCTCACCCCTCCACTTT
CASSDGIGGSPLHF
>.|.|TRBV15|TRBJ2-6
TGTGCCACGGACGTCGGGGCCAACTCTGGGGCCAACGTCCTGACTTTC
CATDVGANSGANVLTF
>.|.|TRBV6-4|TRBJ2-6
TGTGCCAGCAGTGATCAGTCTGGGGCCAACGTCCTGACTTTC
CASSDQSGANVLTF
>.|.|TRBV6-5|TRBJ1-6
TGTGCCAGCAGATTCGGGGCCGGGGCGGGTTCACCCCTCCACTTT
CASRFGAGAGSPLHF
>.|.|TRBV27|TRBJ2-7
TGTGCCAGCAAAAAGGGGCTCTACGAGCAGTACTTC
CASKKGLYEQYF
>TRBD2|.|TRBV5-4|TRBJ2-2
TGTGCCAGCAGCTTGAGCGGGGGCGGCACCGGGGAGCTGTTTTTT
CASSLSGGGTGELFF
>.|.|TRBV6-5|TRBJ2-3
TGTGCCAGCAGGTACCTTGGACAGACTAGCACAGATACGCAGTATTTT
CASRYLGQTSTDTQYF
>.|.|TRBV4-3|TRBJ1-1
TGCGCCAGTAGCCAAGATTGGGGGCAGACTGCCCTCTTGAACACTGAAGCTTTCTTT
CASSQDWGQTALLNTEAFF
>.|.|TRBV4-1|TRBJ1-2
TGCGCCAGCAGCCCGGGTAGTATGGGGGACTATGGCTACACCTTC
CASSPGSMGDYGYTF
>.|.|TRBV27|TRBJ1-5
TGTGCCAGCAGTTTAGGGGCGAATCAGCCCCAGCATTTT
CASSLGANQPQHF
>.|.|TRBV6-4|TRBJ1-1
TGTGCCAGCGCAACCTCAGGGGAAAGCACTGAAGCTTTCTTT
CASATSGESTEAFF
>.|.|TRBV7-6|TRBJ2-1
TGTGCCAGCAGCTTAGCGGGGATAGCCTATGAGCAGTTCTTC
CASSLAGIAYEQFF
>TRBD1|.|TRBV6-5|TRBJ2-7
TGTGCCAGCAGTCTGACAGGGATCTACGAGCAGTACTTC
CASSLTGIYEQYF
>.|.|TRBV6-5|TRBJ1-1
TGTGCCAGCAGTTCCACCCCCCTCGGCACTGAAGCTTTCTTT
CASSSTPLGTEAFF
>.|.|TRBV24-1|TRBJ2-7
TGTGCCACCAGTGAAACAGGGCAGTACGAGCAGTACTTC
CATSETGQYEQYF
>TRBD1|.|TRBV10-3|TRBJ1-6
TGCGCCCCTGCAGGGGGGTCACCCCTCCACTTT
CAPAGGSPLHF
>TRBD1|once|TRBV4-3|TRBJ2-7
TGCGCCAGCAGCCAGGACGGGACAGGGACTTACGAGCAGTACTTC
CASSQDGTGTYEQYF
>.|many|TRBV6-5|TRBJ1-1
TGTGCCAGCAGTTACGGCGAGGGCACTGAAGCTTTCTTT
CASSYGEGTEAFF
>TRBD1|.|TRBV29-1|TRBJ2-7
TGCAGCGTTACCGGGACAGGGACCTACGAGCAGTACTTC
CSVTGTGTYEQYF
>.|.|TRBV9|TRBJ1-2
TGTGCCAGCAGCGTAAGTGCACGGAAAAGTTATGGCTACACCTTC
CASSVSARKSYGYTF
>.|.|TRBV4-1|TRBJ1-5
TGCGCCAGCAGCCAAGGGGGGGCGGATCAGCCCCAGCATTTT
CASSQGGADQPQHF
>TRBD2|.|TRBV9|TRBJ2-2
TGTGCCAGCAGCCCCGGGACTAGGGCCACCGGGGAGCTGTTTTTT
CASSPGTRATGELFF